This TCR beta chain emerged from a study of shared clonotypes between healthy human individuals (TCRdb year 2020). For the study in its entirety: Two women and three men aged 18 to 49 years were included in the cohort. For each donor, three plates each were used for CD4 naive and CD4 memory, two plates were used for CD8 naive, and one plate was used for CD8 memory. Blood TCR repertoires of four to six healthy adults were deeply sequenced to estimate repertoire size and the extent of clonotype sharing between individuals. Libraries were prepared and TCR repertoires were sequenced by different laboratories using diverse techniques, in order to increase sequencing depth and limit assay-specific biases. Between about 0.85 and 9.5 billion PBMCs per donor were obtained by leukapheresis. Study-wide findings and limitations: Sampling was restricted to blood, and TCR repertoires in tissues likely differ from the TCR repertoires found in blood. Pairwise subsampling indicated that sequencing depth was expected to affect the degree of clonotype sharing among donors. Higher generation probabilities were observed for clonotypes shared by all four sorted-subset donors than for non-shared clonotypes. Approximately 5% of naive CD4, 3% to 3.5% of naive CD8, about 2.4% of memory CD4, and 0.35% to 0.4% of memory CD8 clonotypes were shared across four donors. Naive subsets generally had larger estimated clonotype richness than memory subsets. Rarefaction of sorted-subset datasets indicated incomplete sequencing despite the large sequencing depth. The small number of donors limited the genetic and exposure-history diversity represented.

The germline V gene specifies SGHVT as CDR1 and SQSDAQ as CDR2. Reading from cysteine to phenylalanine, the CDR3 counts 16 amino acids. The sequence is cut down to CDR3 DNA, 48 bases in frame from base 1. The trim is 2 bases for V and 2 bases for J, with a gap of 15 bases between the germline ends. Using the deep immunoSEQ assay, multiplex PCR amplified TCR CDR3 regions from genomic DNA. Extracted genomic DNA from each cell subset was distributed evenly across all wells of several immunoSEQ 96-well plates, and each plate was treated as a replicate. Each replicate PCR for sorted subsets received around 200 ng genomic DNA, equal to about 30,000 T cell genomes. The purified libraries were quantified using a Qubit 3.0 fluorometer, sized with a Bioanalyzer 2100, and then quantified again using the KAPA Library Quantification kit. Each immunoSEQ 96-well plate was sequenced on its own single-read 150-cycle Illumina NextSeq 550 flow cell. Per the authors' processing: Because only junctional sequences without quality scores were contained in the immunoSEQ output, filtering matching that applied to full-length reads could not be performed. Sequences were annotated with PyIR, a Python wrapper for IgBLAST v1.9, and V/J genes and CDR3 were assigned using IMGT germline references. Reads were removed for weak V/J assignments (E-value above 1e-6), missing CDR3, stop codons, out-of-frame junctions, or ambiguous translated residues. V3J clonotypes were defined by identical inferred V gene, J gene, and CDR3 amino acid sequence. Percentage overlap between repertoires was computed as shared unique clonotypes divided by the size of the smaller repertoire. Repertoire richness was assessed with RTK rarefaction, the Chao1 estimator, and Recon v2.1 estimates of unobserved clonotypes. Generation probabilities for all TCRbeta clonotypes obtained by the gDNA method from a handful of donors were computed using OLGA. TCRdb stores this immuneACCESS table with in-frame sequences only. Part of the clones is absent; in the studies checked, under half of the shortfall reflects unresolved V genes, and no reason is known for the rest. The V and J calls and the clone size are those of that table, but D and trimming were determined from the DNA. This sample is represented by millions of clones; approximately 94% of them were singletons. Of the sample, about 1.1% is held by the ten largest clones.

On this clone itself: Its recognized antigen is unknown. No base quality values were provided; no much bigger clone lies one nucleotide off.

For the CD8 naive samples, CD45RO-negative cells were positively selected for CCR7, yielding a CD45RA+CCR7+ population from which TemRA cells were excluded. The donors were healthy, HIV-negative adults with no recently reported acute infections or vaccinations. All donors were Caucasian adults living in Nashville, Tennessee, USA. Blood was obtained by leukapheresis, after which PBMCs were separated by Ficoll-Histopaque density gradient centrifugation and cryopreserved in liquid nitrogen vapor phase. Analytical flow cytometry was used to check the purity and quantity of each magnetically sorted T cell population. Each sorted fraction had its genomic DNA isolated and then quantified by UV absorbance on a Nanodrop 2000c.

The sequenced sample was naive CD8+ T cells sorted from blood. In light of the paper, this sample's cell subset or site label describes: CD45RA+CCR7+. The origin of this receptor is a man younger than 35 in good health. The sequence is built from TRBV7-4 and TRBJ2-5; D gene: possibly TRBD2, on 6 matching bases. The CDR3 corresponds to CASSLRIGSWQETQYF. The DNA reads as follows: TGTGCCAGCAGCTTAAGAATCGGGAGTTGGCAAGAGACCCAGTACTTC.